This TCR beta chain was recovered during a study of blood T cell repertoires in COVID-19. The wider study: In each case, the material was cDNA or gDNA derived from T cells, B-cell-depleted T cells, or PBMCs.

This clone was seen a handful of times. Source study methods: Amplification from reference gene primers served as the basis for estimated nucleated cell counts. Method: immunoSEQ multiplex PCR; TCRdb's copy keeps in-frame clones and lacks some. V, J and clone size derive from that table, while D and trimming were established from the DNA sequence. The profile shows roughly 140,000 clones, roughly 84% of them singletons. Germline V gene lookup returns CDR1 SGHVS and CDR2 FNYEAQ. V lost 5 bases and J lost 6; bases outside the gene matches: 6. The CDR3 consists of 13 residues. Source material: peripheral blood. This TCR derives from a man in his sixties with active or convalescent COVID-19. The chain uses TRBV7-6 and TRBJ2-7; 8 positions match TRBD1. Written as DNA, the CDR3 is TGTGCCAGCAGCCTATGGACAGGGAGCGAGCAGTACGTC. Its protein product is CASSLWTGSEQYV.